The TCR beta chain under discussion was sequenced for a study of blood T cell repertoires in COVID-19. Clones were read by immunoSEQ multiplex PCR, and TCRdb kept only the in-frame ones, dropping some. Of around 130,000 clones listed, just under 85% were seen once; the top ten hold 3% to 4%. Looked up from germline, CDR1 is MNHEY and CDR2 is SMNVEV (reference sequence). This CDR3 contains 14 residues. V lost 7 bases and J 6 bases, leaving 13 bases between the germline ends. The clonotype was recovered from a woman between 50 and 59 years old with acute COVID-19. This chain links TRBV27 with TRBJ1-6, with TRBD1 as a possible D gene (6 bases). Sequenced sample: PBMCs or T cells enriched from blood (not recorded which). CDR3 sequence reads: CASTRPGVNSPLHF. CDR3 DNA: TGTGCCAGCACCCGGCCAGGGGTTAATTCACCCCTCCACTTT.